This record covers a single TCR beta chain. These data come from a study of OX40 agonist ivuxolimab in advanced cancers. Clones were sequenced by immunoSEQ multiplex PCR, and TCRdb holds only the in-frame ones, with some missing. The data contain tens of thousands of clones, around 89% of them singletons. Per the germline V gene, CDR1 is MNHEY and CDR2 is SMNVEV (reference sequence). V was cut by 2 bases and J by 4 bases, with 12 bases left in between. The CDR3 extends over 15 amino acids. This specimen consisted of CD4+ or CD8+ T cells sorted from blood, obtained in a trial of the OX40 agonist ivuxolimab. The TCR originated in an adult with an advanced solid tumor such as melanoma, head and neck, liver or kidney cancer. The V gene is TRBV27, the J gene TRBJ2-1; D not certain. Here the CDR3 reads CASSLAVGTYNEQFF. CDR3 DNA sequence: TGTGCCAGCAGTTTAGCGGTTGGTACTTACAATGAGCAGTTCTTC.